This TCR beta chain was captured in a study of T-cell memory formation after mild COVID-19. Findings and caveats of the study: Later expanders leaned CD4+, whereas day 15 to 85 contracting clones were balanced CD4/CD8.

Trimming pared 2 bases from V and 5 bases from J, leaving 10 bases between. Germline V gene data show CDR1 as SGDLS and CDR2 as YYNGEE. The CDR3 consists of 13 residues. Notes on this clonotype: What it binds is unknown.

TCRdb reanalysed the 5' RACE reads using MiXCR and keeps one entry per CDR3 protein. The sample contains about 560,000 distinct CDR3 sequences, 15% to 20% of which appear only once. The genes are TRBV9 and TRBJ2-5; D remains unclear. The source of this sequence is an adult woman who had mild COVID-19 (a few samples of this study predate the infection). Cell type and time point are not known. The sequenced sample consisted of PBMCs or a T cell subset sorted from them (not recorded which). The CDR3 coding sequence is TGTGCCAGCAGCGTGCGGCCGGACGAGACCCAGTACTTC. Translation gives CASSVRPDETQYF. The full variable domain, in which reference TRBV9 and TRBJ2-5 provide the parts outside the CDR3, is DSGVTQTPKHLITATGQRVTLRCSPRSGDLSVYWYQQSLDQGLQFLIQYYNGEERAKGNILERFSAQQFPDLHSELNLSSLELGDSALYFCASSVRPDETQYFGPGTRLLVL.